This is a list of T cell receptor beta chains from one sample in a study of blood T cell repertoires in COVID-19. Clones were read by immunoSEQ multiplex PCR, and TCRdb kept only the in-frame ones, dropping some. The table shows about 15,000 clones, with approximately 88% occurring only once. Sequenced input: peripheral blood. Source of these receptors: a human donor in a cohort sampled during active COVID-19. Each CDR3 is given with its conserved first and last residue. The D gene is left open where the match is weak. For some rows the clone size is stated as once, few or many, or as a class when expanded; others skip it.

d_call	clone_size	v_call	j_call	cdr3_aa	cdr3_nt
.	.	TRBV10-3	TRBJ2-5	CAISDRVQETQYF	TGTGCCATCAGTGACAGGGTCCAAGAGACCCAGTACTTC
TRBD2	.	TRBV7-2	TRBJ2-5	CASSLDAGGPKTQYF	TGTGCCAGCAGCTTAGATGCGGGGGGGCCGAAGACCCAGTACTTC
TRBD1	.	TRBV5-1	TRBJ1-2	CASSGGTGAAYGYTF	TGCGCCAGCAGCGGCGGGACAGGGGCCGCCTATGGCTACACCTTC
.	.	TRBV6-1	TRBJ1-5	CASSEASGLNQPQHF	TGTGCCAGCAGTGAAGCATCAGGGCTTAATCAGCCCCAGCATTTT
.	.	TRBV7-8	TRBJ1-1	CASSFDTHDTEAFF	TGCGCCAGCAGCTTCGACACACACGACACTGAAGCTTTCTTT
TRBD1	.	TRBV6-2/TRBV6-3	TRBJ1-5	CASSRTGNNQPQHF	TGTGCCAGCAGCCGGACAGGGAACAATCAGCCCCAGCATTTT
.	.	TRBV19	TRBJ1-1	CASSMLGTEAFF	TGTGCCAGTAGTATGTTGGGCACCGAAGCTTTCTTT
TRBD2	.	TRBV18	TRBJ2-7	CASSPLFGGGKNEQYF	TGTGCCAGCTCACCACTTTTCGGCGGGGGGAAAAACGAGCAGTACTTC
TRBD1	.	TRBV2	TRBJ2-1	CASRADRGSYNEQFF	TGTGCCAGCAGGGCGGACAGGGGATCCTACAATGAGCAGTTCTTC
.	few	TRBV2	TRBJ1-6	CASSAYQYNSPLHF	TGTGCCAGCAGTGCGTATCAGTATAATTCACCCCTCCACTTT
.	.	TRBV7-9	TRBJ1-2	CASSPGRGSLDYGYTF	TGTGCCAGCAGTCCCGGCCGGGGGTCTCTAGACTATGGCTACACCTTC
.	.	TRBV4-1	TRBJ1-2	CASSHRQDYGYTF	TGCGCCAGCAGCCACCGACAGGACTATGGCTACACCTTC
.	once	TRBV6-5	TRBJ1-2	CASSGRENYGYTF	TGTGCCAGCAGCGGGAGGGAGAACTATGGCTACACCTTC
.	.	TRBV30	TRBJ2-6	CALSSGANVLTF	TGTGCCCTTAGCTCTGGGGCCAACGTCCTGACTTTC
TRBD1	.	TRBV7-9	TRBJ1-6	CASSLVRNSGQANSPLHF	TGTGCCAGCAGCTTAGTAAGGAACTCGGGACAGGCAAATTCACCCCTCCACTTT
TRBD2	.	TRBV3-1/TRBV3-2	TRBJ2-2	CASSQASAGANTGELFF	TGTGCCAGCAGCCAAGCGTCTGCGGGGGCGAACACCGGGGAGCTGTTTTTT
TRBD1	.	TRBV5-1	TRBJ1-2	CASSSQGGANYGYTF	TGCGCCAGCAGCTCGCAGGGGGGAGCTAACTATGGCTACACCTTC
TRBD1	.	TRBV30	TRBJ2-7	CAWGRVQGAYEQYF	TGTGCCTGGGGGCGGGTCCAGGGGGCCTACGAGCAGTACTTC
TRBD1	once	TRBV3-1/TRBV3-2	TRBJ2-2	CASSQDWGQGKSGELFF	TGTGCCAGCAGCCAAGACTGGGGACAGGGAAAGTCCGGGGAGCTGTTTTTT
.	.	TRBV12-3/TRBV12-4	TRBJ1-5	CASDRTNQPQHF	TGTGCCAGCGACAGGACCAATCAGCCCCAGCATTTT
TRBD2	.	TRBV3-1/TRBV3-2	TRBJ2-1	CASSQSSGGRYNEQFF	TGTGCCAGCAGCCAAAGTAGCGGGGGCCGCTACAATGAGCAGTTCTTC
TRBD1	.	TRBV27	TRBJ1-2	CASSTGQGRNNYGYTF	TGTGCCAGCAGTACCGGACAGGGCCGAAATAACTATGGCTACACCTTC